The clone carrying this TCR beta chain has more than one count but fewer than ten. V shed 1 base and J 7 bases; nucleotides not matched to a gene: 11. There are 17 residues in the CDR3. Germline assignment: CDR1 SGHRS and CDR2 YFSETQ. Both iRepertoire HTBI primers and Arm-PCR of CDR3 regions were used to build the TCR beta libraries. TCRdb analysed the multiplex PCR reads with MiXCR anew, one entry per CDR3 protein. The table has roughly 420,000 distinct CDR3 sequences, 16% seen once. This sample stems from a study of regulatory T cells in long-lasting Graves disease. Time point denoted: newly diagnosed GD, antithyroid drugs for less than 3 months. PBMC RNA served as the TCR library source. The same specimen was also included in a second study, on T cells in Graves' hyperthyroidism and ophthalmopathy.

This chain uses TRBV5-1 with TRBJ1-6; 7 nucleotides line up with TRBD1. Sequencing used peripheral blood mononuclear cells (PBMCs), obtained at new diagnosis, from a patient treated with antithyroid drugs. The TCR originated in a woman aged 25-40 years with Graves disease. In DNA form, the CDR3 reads TGCGCCAGCAGCTTGTCGCGGGACAGCGGGGCAAATTCACCCCTCCACTTT. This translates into CASSLSRDSGANSPLHF.